These 14 T cell receptor beta chains were sequenced from one sample in a study of blood T cell repertoires in COVID-19. The repertoire was sequenced with immunoSEQ multiplex PCR; TCRdb's copy has only in-frame clones and lacks some. The repertoire includes some 180,000 clones, just under 85% of them detected once, and less than 3.5% sits in the top ten. Input material: peripheral blood. These receptors originate from a woman at least 80 years old with COVID-19, enrolled during active disease.

The rearrangement uses TRBV3-1 (or the pseudogene TRBV3-2) and TRBJ2-3; D is undetermined. Germline CDR1 reads LGHDT; CDR2 reads YNNKEL (reference sequence). V dropped 3 bases and J dropped 4 bases, with 5 bases sitting between them. CDR3 length equals 12 residues. The DNA of the CDR3 is TGTGCCAGCAGCCACCTCGCAGATACGCAGTATTTT. It codes for CASSHLADTQYF.

V and J are TRBV18 and TRBJ2-2; 9 bases are shared with TRBD1. The CDR3 is made up of 14 amino acids. CDR1 and CDR2 (germline): KGHSH, LQKENI. The junction had 0 bases not matched to a gene; V was cut back by 4 bases and J by 3 bases. The CDR3 DNA is TGTGCCAGCTCACGACAGGGGGACACCGGGGAGCTGTTTTTT. Translating it yields CASSRQGDTGELFF.

The chain uses TRBV28 and TRBJ2-7; D possibly corresponds to TRBD2 (6 bases). CDR1 and CDR2 (germline): MDHEN, SYDVKM. This CDR3 contains 15 residues. The V end was cut by 1 base, the J end by 4 bases, with 14 bases between. For the CDR3, the DNA is TGTGCCAGCAGTTTATCAGGGCTTGGGACTTACGAGCAGTACTTC. Amino acids: CASSLSGLGTYEQYF.

The gene calls are TRBV4-1 and TRBJ1-2; 8 positions match TRBD1. The V and J ends lost 1 base and 4 bases, in that order; junction bases with no gene match: 5. Germline V CDR1 and CDR2: MGHRA, YSYEKL. The CDR3 extends over 15 amino acids. The CDR3 loop is CASSQAGGTGYGYTF. CDR3 nucleotide sequence: TGCGCCAGCAGCCAAGCAGGGGGCACCGGCTATGGCTACACCTTC.

The CDR3 is CASSPPKLAGGADTQYF. The DNA for the CDR3 is TGTGCCAGCTCACCACCGAAGCTAGCGGGAGGGGCAGATACGCAGTATTTT. The chain recombines TRBV18 with TRBJ2-3, with TRBD2 identical over 12 bases. The CDR3 has 17 amino acids. V gave up 0 bases and J gave up 4 bases; unmatched junction bases: 5. Per germline, CDR1 KGHSH and CDR2 LQKENI.

This clone was detected only once. The chain employs TRBV18 and TRBJ1-2; the match to TRBD1 covers 7 bases. Germline V lookup: CDR1 KGHSH, CDR2 LQKENI. This CDR3 region has 15 residues. The ends lost 5 bases at V and 4 bases at J; junction bases unmatched: 10. CDR3 nucleotides: TGTGCCAGCTCAAGCGCCACAGGGGCCGGCTATGGCTACACCTTC. It translates to CASSSATGAGYGYTF.

This chain connects TRBV27 to TRBJ1-4, with 10 nucleotides matching TRBD1. J was trimmed by 4 bases and V by 10 bases; bases with no gene match: 9. This CDR3 has 15 residues. CDR1 is MNHEY and CDR2 is SMNVEV in the germline V gene (reference sequence). The CDR3 is CATKTGGLDNEKLFF. Written as DNA, the CDR3 is TGTGCCACAAAGACAGGGGGCTTAGATAATGAAAAACTGTTTTTT.

The V call is TRBV10-3, the J call TRBJ1-2; 8 positions agree with TRBD1. The germline V gene has CDR1 ENHRY and CDR2 SYGVKD. Trimming cost V 7 bases and J 4 bases; bases outside gene matches: 8. The CDR3 totals 14 residues. The CDR3 DNA follows: TGTGCCATCACCGACGGAGACAGGGGCTATGGCTACACCTTC. It yields the protein CAITDGDRGYGYTF.

The chain joins TRBV28 to TRBJ1-1; D perhaps matches TRBD1 (6 bases). The CDR3 spans 13 residues. The V and J ends lost 8 bases and 5 bases respectively, with 15 bases between them. Germline V lookup: CDR1 MDHEN, CDR2 SYDVKM. The CDR3 loop reads CASGRNRETEAFF. CDR3 DNA sequence: TGTGCCAGCGGGAGAAACAGGGAGACTGAAGCTTTCTTT.

This chain connects TRBV4-3 to TRBJ2-3; 12 bases fit TRBD2. With V trimmed by 1 base and J by 4 bases, 6 bases remained unmatched. The CDR3 has 17 residues. Germline V lookup: CDR1 LGHNA, CDR2 YSLEER. The CDR3 sequence is CASSQALAGGLADTQYF. The CDR3 region has the DNA TGCGCCAGCAGCCAAGCGCTAGCGGGGGGGCTTGCAGATACGCAGTATTTT.

The chain uses TRBV4-1 and TRBJ2-2, with D possibly matching TRBD1 (6 bases). Germline CDR1 and CDR2: MGHRA and YSYEKL. The length of the CDR3 is 16 residues. Trimming left V 4 bases short and J 0 bases short, with 12 bases between. The CDR3 nucleotides read TGCGCCAGCAGCCGCAGGACAGATACGAACACCGGGGAGCTGTTTTTT. This sequence encodes CASSRRTDTNTGELFF.

V usage is TRBV20-1 and J usage is TRBJ1-1, with a tentative D call TRBD1 (5 bases). This CDR3 spans 11 amino acids. V was shortened by 3 bases and J by 12 bases, with 14 bases between the two germline ends. Germline lookup yields CDR1 DFQATT and CDR2 SNEGSKA (reference sequence). This chain's CDR3 is CSASSPGRSFF. The CDR3 bases are TGCAGTGCTAGTTCCCCAGGGAGGTCTTTCTTT.

The chain carries TRBV5-5 and TRBJ1-5; maybe TRBD1 (5 bases). CDR1 and CDR2 (germline): SGHKS, YYEKEE (reference sequence). Trimming removed 2 bases from V and 5 bases from J, with 11 bases in between. CDR3 length: 14 residues. The CDR3, as DNA: TGTGCCAGCAGCTTATCAGGAGGGGATCAGCCCCAGCATTTT. Amino acid sequence: CASSLSGGDQPQHF. The complete variable domain, with remaining parts taken from reference TRBV5-5 and TRBJ1-5, reads DAGVTQSPTHLIKTRGQQVTLRCSPISGHKSVSWYQQVLGQGPQFIFQYYEKEERGRGNFPDRFSARQFPNYSSELNVNALLLGDSALYLCASSLSGGDQPQHFGDGTRLSIL.

This rearrangement joins TRBV21-1 to TRBJ2-7; the table's D call, TRBD2, has no DNA check behind it. TRBV21-1 is a listed pseudogene. The CDR3 totals 15 residues. CDR3 coding DNA: TGTGCCAGCAGCAACACGGGAGGGAACTCCTACGAGCAGTACTTC. This encodes CASSNTGGNSYEQYF.